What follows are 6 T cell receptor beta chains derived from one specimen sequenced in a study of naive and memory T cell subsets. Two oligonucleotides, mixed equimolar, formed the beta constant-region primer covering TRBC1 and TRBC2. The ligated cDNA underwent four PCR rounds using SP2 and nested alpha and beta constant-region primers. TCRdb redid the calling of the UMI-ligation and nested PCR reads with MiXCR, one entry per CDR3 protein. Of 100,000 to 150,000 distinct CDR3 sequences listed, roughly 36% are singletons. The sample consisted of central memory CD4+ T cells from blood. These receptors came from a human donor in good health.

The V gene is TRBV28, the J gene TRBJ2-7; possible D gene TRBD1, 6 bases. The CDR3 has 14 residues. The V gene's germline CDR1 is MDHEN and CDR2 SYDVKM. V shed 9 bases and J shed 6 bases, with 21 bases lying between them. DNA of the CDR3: TGTGCCAGTAAACCGGGACATAACGTCGGCGAGCAGTACTTC. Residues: CASKPGHNVGEQYF.

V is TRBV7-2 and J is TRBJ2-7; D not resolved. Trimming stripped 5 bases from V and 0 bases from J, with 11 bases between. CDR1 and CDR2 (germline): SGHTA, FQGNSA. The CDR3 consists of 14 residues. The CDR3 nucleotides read TGTGCCAGCAGCCACAGCCCGAGCTCCTACGAGCAGTACTTC. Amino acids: CASSHSPSSYEQYF.

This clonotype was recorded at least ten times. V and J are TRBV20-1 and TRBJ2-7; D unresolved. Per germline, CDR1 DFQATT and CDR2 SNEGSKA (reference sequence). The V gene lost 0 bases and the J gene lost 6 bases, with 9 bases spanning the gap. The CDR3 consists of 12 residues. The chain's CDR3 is CSARDPPGEQYF. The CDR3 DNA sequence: TGCAGTGCTAGAGATCCCCCGGGCGAGCAGTACTTC.

CDR3 sequence (DNA): TGTGCCAGCAGCTTGGCGCTTCGGGACTATGGCTACACCTTC. It yields the protein CASSLALRDYGYTF. The V and J genes are TRBV5-5 and TRBJ1-2; D gene unclear. V lost 0 bases and J lost 3, with 9 bases in between. The V gene's germline CDR1 is SGHKS and CDR2 YYEKEE (reference sequence). The CDR3 length is 14 residues.

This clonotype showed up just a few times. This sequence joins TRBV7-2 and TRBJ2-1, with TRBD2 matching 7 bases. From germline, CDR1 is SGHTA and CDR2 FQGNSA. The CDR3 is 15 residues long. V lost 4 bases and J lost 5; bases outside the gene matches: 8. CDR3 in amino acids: CASSSFGLEHNEQFF. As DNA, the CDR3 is TGTGCCAGCAGCTCTTTTGGACTAGAACACAATGAGCAGTTCTTC.

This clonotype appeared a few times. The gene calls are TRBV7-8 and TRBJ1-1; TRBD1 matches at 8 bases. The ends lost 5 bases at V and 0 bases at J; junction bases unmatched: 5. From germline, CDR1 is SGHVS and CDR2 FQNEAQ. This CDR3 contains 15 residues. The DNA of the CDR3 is TGTGCCAGCAGCCTCCGGGACAGGTTGAACACTGAAGCTTTCTTT. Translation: CASSLRDRLNTEAFF.